This T cell receptor (beta chain) was documented in a study of blood T cell repertoires in COVID-19. Turning to the study itself: The origin of the acute and convalescent COVID-19 samples was the United States, Italy and Spain. T cells, B-cell-depleted T cells, or PBMCs supplied cDNA or gDNA.

Authors' methods: Reference gene primer amplification gave estimated nucleated cell counts. Profiled with immunoSEQ multiplex PCR; TCRdb holds only in-frame clones, not every one. That table gives V, J and clone size, and the DNA gave D and trimming. The sample comprises roughly 66,000 clones, around 82% of which are singletons, and just over 6.5% rests with the top ten. Deletions cut 3 bases from V and 7 bases from J, with 9 bases between. The CDR3 has 12 amino acids. Germline CDR1 SGHDN, CDR2 FVKESK. This sequence originates from a man in his 60s with acute or convalescent COVID-19. Sequenced sample: peripheral blood. The chain joins TRBV14 to TRBJ1-2; perhaps TRBD1 as D (6 bases). The CDR3 sequence is CASSHDRTGYTF. The CDR3 region has the DNA TGTGCCAGCAGCCACGACAGGACTGGCTACACCTTC. The full variable domain, with the rest looked up from reference TRBV14 and TRBJ1-2, is EAGVTQFPSHSVIEKGQTVTLRCDPISGHDNLYWYRRVMGKEIKFLLHFVKESKQDESGMPNNRFLAERTGGTYSTLKVQPAELEDSGVYFCASSHDRTGYTFGSGTRLTVV.